Detailed here is one T cell receptor (beta chain). Its cognate antigen is unknown. The CDR3 length is 13 residues. The J segment lost 3 bases and the V segment lost 6 bases, leaving 3 bases of the junction unmatched. CDR1 is MNHEY and CDR2 is SVGAGI in the germline V gene. These data are taken from a study of a mutant IDH1 vaccine in newly diagnosed glioma. At the level of the study: Treated patients, approximately 62% male and around 38% female, averaged about 42 years of age. Previous care, which was radiotherapy, temozolomide, or both, most often involved both. Study-level points and caveats: The authors found pseudoprogression apparently unrelated to changes in top peripheral T cell clonotypes.

This table comes from immunoSEQ multiplex PCR, and its TCRdb copy is limited to in-frame clones, with some not included. The table includes some 67,000 clones, around 83% detected once. The time point: baseline, week 1 (first vaccination visit). Sample treatment: pre-vaccination baseline after standard-of-care therapy. Donor tumors were new WHO grade 3 or 4 IDH1-mutant, ATRX-lost astrocytomas. This receptor was obtained from a woman younger than 35 with glioma. Some clones in this sample may be carry-over from other donors' samples. The source material was peripheral blood mononuclear cells (PBMCs), sampled from a glioma patient treated with radiotherapy, temozolomide or both. The chain links TRBV6-5 to TRBJ2-3, with 7 bases that match TRBD1. The chain's CDR3 is CASRNRGTDTQYF. The DNA for the CDR3 is TGTGCCAGCAGGAACAGGGGAACAGATACGCAGTATTTT.